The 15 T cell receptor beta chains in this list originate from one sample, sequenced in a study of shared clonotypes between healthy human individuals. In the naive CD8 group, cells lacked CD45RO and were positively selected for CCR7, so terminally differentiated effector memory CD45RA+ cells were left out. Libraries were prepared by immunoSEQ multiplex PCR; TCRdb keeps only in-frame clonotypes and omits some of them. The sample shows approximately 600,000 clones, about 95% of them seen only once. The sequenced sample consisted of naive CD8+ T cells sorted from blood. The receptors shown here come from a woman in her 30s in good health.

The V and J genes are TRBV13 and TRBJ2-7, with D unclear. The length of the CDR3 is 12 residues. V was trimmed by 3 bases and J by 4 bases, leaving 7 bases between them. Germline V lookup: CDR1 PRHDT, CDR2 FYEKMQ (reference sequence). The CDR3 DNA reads TGTGCCAGCAGCTTGATGGGATACGAGCAGTACTTC. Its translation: CASSLMGYEQYF.

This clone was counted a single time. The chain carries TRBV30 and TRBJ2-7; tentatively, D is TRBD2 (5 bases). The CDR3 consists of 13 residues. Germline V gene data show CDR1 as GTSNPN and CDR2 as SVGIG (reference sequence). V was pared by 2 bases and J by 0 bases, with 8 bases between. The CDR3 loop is CAWSRGSSYEQYF. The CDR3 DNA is TGTGCCTGGAGTCGGGGAAGCTCCTACGAGCAGTACTTC.

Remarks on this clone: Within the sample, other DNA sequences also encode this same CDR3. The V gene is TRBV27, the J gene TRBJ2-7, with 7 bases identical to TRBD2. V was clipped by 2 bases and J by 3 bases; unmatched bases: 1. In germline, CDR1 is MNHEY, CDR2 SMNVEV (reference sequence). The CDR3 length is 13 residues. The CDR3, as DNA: TGTGCCAGCAGTTTAGCTAGCGGCTACGAGCAGTACTTC. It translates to CASSLASGYEQYF.

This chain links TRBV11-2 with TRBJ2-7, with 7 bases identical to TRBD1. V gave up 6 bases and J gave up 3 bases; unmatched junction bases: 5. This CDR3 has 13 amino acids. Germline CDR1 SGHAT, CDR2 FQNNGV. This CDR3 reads CASSYRGSYEQYF. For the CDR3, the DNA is TGTGCCAGCAGTTACAGGGGTAGCTACGAGCAGTACTTC.

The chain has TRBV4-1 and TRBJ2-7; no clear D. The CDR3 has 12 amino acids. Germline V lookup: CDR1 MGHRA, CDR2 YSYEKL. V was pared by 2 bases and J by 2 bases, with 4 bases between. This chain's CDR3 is CASSQNPYEQYF. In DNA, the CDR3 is TGCGCCAGCAGCCAAAACCCCTACGAGCAGTACTTC.

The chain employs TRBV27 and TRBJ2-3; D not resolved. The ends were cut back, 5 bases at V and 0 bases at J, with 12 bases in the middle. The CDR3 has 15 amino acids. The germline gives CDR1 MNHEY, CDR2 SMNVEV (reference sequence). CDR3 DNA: TGTGCCAGCAGTGCCATACAACCGAGCACAGATACGCAGTATTTT. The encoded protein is CASSAIQPSTDTQYF.

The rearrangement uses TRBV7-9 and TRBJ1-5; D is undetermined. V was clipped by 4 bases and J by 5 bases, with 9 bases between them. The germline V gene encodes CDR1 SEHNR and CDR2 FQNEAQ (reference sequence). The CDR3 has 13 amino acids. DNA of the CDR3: TGTGCCAGCAGCTCAGACACTGATCAGCCCCAGCATTTT. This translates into CASSSDTDQPQHF.

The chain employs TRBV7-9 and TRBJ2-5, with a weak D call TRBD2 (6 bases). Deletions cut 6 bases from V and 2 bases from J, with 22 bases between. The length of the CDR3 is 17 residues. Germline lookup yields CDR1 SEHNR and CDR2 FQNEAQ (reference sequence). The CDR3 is CASSQGRSGPGQETQYF. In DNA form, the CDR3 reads TGTGCCAGCAGTCAAGGGAGGTCGGGGCCGGGGCAAGAGACCCAGTACTTC. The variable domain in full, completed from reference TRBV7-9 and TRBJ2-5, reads DTGVSQNPRHKITKRGQNVTFRCDPISEHNRLYWYRQTLGQGPEFLTYFQNEAQLEKSRLLSDRFSAERPKGSFSTLEIQRTEQGDSAMYLCASSQGRSGPGQETQYFGPGTRLLVL.

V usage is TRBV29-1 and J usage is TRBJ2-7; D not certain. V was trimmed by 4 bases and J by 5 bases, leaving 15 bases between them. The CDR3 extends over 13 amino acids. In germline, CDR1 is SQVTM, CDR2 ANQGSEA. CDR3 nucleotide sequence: TGCAGCGTTGTAGGTGGGATAGAAAACGAGCAGTACTTC. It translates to CSVVGGIENEQYF.

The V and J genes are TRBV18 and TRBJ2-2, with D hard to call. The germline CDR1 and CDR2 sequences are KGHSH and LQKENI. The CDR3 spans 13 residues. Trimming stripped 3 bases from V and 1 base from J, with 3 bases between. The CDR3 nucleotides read TGTGCCAGCTCACCCCTGAACACCGGGGAGCTGTTTTTT. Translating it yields CASSPLNTGELFF.

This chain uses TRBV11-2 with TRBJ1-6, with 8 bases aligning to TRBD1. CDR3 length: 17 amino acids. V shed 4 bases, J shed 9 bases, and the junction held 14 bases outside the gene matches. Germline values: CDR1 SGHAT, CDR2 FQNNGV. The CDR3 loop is CASSSEGQGARSSPLHF. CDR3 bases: TGTGCCAGCAGCTCAGAAGGCCAGGGGGCGAGGAGTTCACCCCTCCACTTT.

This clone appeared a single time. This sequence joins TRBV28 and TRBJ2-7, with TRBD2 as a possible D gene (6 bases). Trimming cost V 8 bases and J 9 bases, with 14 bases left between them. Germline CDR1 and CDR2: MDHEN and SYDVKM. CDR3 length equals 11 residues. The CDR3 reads CASWGVSGQYF. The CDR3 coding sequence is TGTGCCAGCTGGGGGGTATCGGGGCAGTACTTC.

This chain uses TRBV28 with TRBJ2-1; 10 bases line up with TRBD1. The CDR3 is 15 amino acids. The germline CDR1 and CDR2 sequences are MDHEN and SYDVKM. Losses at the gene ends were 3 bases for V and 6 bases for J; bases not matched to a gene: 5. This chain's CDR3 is CASSFGTGVINEQFF. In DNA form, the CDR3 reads TGTGCCAGCAGTTTCGGGACAGGGGTAATCAATGAGCAGTTCTTC.

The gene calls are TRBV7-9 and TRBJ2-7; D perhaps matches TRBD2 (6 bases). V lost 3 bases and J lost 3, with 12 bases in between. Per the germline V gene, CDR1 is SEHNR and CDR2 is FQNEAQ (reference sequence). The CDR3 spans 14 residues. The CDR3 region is CASSLGGTLYEQYF. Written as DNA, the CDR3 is TGTGCCAGCAGCTTGGGCGGGACCCTCTACGAGCAGTACTTC.

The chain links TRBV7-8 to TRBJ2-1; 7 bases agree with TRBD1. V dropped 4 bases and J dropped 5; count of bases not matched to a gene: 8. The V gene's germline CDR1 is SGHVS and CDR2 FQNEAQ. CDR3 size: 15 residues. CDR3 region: CASSWTQGDHNEQFF. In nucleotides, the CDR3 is TGTGCCAGCAGCTGGACCCAGGGGGACCACAATGAGCAGTTCTTC. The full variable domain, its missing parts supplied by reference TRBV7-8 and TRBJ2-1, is GAGVSQSPRYKVAKRGQDVALRCDPISGHVSLFWYQQALGQGPEFLTYFQNEAQLDKSGLPSDRFFAERPEGSVSTLKIQRTQQEDSAVYLCASSWTQGDHNEQFFGPGTRLTVL.